One TCR beta chain is described in this entry. Antigen unknown. This entry is derived from a study of radiotherapy plus CTLA-4 blockade in lung cancer. Overall study: Patients showed objective responses in 15% to 20% of cases, and disease control was achieved by approximately 30%. The study's findings and limits: Radiotherapy was combined with ipilimumab, and tumor-derived TCR clones then expanded in blood. Reportedly, early blood T cell clone dynamics best predicted response, with interferon-beta.

Chemo-refractory metastatic non-small-cell lung cancer patients were treated with focal radiation plus CTLA-4 blockade with ipilimumab. The data were produced by immunoSEQ multiplex PCR, yet TCRdb's version contains in-frame clones alone and is incomplete. This sample has approximately 37,000 clones, with 75% found just once. V trimming: 4 bases; J trimming: 2 bases; junction bases outside the gene matches: 9. The CDR3 contains 16 residues. Germline lookup yields CDR1 SGHVS and CDR2 FNYEAQ. The sample here was peripheral blood, taken from a patient treated with radiotherapy plus ipilimumab. The chain has TRBV7-6 and TRBJ2-7; 9 nucleotides match TRBD1. The TCR was taken from a human donor with non-small cell lung cancer who had stable disease on radiotherapy plus ipilimumab. The DNA of the CDR3 is TGTGCCAGCAGCTATAGGACAGGGGCTGGTACCTACGAGCAGTACTTC. Amino acid sequence: CASSYRTGAGTYEQYF.